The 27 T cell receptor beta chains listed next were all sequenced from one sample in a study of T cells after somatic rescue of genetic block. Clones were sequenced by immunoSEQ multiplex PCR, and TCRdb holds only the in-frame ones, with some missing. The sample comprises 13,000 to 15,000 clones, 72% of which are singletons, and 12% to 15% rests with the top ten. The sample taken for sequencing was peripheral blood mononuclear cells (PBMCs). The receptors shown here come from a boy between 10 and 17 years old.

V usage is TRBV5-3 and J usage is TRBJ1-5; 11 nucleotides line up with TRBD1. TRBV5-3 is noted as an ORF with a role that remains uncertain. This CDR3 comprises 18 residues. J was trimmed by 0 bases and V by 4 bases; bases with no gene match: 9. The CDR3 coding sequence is TGTGCCAGAAGCGGAAAGGGACAGGGGGGCTTTAGCAATCAGCCCCAGCATTTT. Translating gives CARSGKGQGGFSNQPQHF.

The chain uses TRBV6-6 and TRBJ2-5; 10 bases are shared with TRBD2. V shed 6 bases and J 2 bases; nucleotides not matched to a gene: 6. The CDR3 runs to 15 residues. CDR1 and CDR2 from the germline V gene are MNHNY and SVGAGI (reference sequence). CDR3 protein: CASSSGLAIQETQYF. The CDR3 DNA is TGTGCCAGCAGCTCGGGACTAGCGATTCAAGAGACCCAGTACTTC.

This CDR3 reads CASSPGPPTGELFF. DNA of the CDR3: TGCGCCAGCAGCCCGGGACCGCCCACCGGGGAGCTGTTTTTT. The chain joins TRBV5-1 to TRBJ2-2; D could derive from TRBD1 or TRBD2 (5 bases each). The V end was cut by 4 bases, the J end by 4 bases, with 11 bases between. This CDR3 is built from 14 residues. Germline values: CDR1 SGHRS, CDR2 YFSETQ.

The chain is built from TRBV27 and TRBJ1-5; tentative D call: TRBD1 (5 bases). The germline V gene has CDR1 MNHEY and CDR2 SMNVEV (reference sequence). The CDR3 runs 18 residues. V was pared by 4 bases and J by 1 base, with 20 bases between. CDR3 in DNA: TGTGCCAGCAGTTCATTGGGACGGTCCAGAGGGAGCAATCAGCCCCAGCATTTT. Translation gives CASSSLGRSRGSNQPQHF.

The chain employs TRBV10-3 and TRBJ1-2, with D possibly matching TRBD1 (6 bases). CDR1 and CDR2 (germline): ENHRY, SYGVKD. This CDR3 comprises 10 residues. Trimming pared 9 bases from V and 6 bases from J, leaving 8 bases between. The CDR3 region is CAIQGDGYTF. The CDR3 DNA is TGTGCCATACAGGGCGATGGCTACACCTTC.

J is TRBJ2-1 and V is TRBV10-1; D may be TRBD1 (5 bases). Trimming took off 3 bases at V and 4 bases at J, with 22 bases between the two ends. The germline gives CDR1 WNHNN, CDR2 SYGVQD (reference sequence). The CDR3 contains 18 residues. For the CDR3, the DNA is TGCGCCAGCAGTGACCCAAGGGGTAGACTGAAGGGGTACAATGAGCAGTTCTTC. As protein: CASSDPRGRLKGYNEQFF.

DNA of the CDR3: TGCGCCAGCAGCACTACGAGACAGGGGAGATCCTACAATGAGCAGTTCTTC. Encoded protein: CASSTTRQGRSYNEQFF. The rearrangement uses TRBV5-1 and TRBJ2-1; 8 bases line up with TRBD1. The junction had 10 bases not matched to a gene; V was cut back by 4 bases and J by 1 base. CDR1 and CDR2 from the germline V gene are SGHRS and YFSETQ. This CDR3 spans 17 amino acids.

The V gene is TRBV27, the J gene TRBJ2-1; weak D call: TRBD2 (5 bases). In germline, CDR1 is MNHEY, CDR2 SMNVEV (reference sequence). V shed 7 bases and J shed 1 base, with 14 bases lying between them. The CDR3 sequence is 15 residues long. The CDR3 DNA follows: TGTGCCAGCACCAACCACGGGGTATCCTACAATGAGCAGTTCTTC. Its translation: CASTNHGVSYNEQFF.

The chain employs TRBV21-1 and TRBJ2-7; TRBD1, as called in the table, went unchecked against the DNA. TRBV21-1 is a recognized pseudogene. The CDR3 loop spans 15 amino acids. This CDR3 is CASSPRDRDFYEQYF. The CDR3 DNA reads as TGTGCCAGCAGCCCTCGGGACAGGGATTTCTACGAGCAGTACTTC.

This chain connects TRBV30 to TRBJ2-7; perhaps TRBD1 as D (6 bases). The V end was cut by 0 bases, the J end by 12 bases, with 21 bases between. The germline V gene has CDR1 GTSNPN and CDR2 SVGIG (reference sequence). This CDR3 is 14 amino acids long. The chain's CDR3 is CAWSVLLPGTGTYF. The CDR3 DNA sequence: TGTGCCTGGAGTGTACTCCTCCCCGGAACAGGGACGTACTTC.

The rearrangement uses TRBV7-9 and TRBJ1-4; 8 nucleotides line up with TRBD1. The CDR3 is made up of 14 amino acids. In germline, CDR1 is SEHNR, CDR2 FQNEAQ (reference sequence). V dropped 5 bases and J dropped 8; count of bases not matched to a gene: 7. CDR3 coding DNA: TGTGCCAGCAGCCGGACAGGGTTTGGGGAAAAACTGTTTTTT. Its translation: CASSRTGFGEKLFF.

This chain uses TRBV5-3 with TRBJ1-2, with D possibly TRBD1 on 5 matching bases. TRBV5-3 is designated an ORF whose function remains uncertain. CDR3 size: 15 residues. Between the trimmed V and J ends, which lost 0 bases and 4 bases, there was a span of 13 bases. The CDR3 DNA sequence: TGTGCCAGAAGCTTGGAAAGGGGCGGAGGCTATGGCTACACCTTC. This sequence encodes CARSLERGGGYGYTF.

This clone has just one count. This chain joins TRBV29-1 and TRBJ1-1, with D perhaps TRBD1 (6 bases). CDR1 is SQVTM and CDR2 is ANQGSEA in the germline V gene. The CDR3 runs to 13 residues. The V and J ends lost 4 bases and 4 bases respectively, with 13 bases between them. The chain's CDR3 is CSVGRGGFTEAFF. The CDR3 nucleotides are TGCAGCGTTGGGAGGGGGGGCTTCACTGAAGCTTTCTTT.

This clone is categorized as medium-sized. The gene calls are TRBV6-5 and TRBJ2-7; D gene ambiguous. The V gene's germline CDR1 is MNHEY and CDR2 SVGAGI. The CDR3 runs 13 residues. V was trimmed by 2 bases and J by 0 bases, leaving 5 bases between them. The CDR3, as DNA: TGTGCCAGCAGTTACGGTACCTCCTACGAGCAGTACTTC. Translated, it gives CASSYGTSYEQYF.

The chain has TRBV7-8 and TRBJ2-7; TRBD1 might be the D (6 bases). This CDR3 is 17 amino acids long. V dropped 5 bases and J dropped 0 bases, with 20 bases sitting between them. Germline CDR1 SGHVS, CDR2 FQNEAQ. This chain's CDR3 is CASSAPLTGKASYEQYF. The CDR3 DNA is TGTGCCAGCAGCGCCCCGTTAACAGGGAAAGCCTCCTACGAGCAGTACTTC. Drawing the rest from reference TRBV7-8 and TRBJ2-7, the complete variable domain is GAGVSQSPRYKVAKRGQDVALRCDPISGHVSLFWYQQALGQGPEFLTYFQNEAQLDKSGLPSDRFFAERPEGSVSTLKIQRTQQEDSAVYLCASSAPLTGKASYEQYFGPGTRLTVT.

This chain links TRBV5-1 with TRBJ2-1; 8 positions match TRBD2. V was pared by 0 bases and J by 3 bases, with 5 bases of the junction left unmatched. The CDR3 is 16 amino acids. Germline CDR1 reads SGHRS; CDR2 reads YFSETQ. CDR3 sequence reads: CASSLAAGGYYNEQFF. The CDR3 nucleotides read TGCGCCAGCAGCTTGGCCGCGGGGGGATACTACAATGAGCAGTTCTTC.

This CDR3 reads CASSLGDRNTDTQYF. CDR3 nucleotides: TGTGCCAGCAGCTTAGGGGACAGGAACACAGATACGCAGTATTTT. The genes are TRBV11-1 and TRBJ2-3, with 8 bases fitting TRBD1. The CDR3 extends over 15 amino acids. J lost 2 bases, V lost 1 base, and 2 bases had no gene match. Germline CDR1 and CDR2: SGHAT and FQDESV (reference sequence).

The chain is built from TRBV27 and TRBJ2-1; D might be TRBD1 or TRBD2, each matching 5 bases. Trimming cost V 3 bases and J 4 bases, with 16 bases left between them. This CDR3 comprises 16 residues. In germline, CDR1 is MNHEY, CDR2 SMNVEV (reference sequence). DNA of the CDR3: TGTGCCAGCAGTTTTTATGGGGGTTCGGCTTACAATGAGCAGTTCTTC. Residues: CASSFYGGSAYNEQFF.

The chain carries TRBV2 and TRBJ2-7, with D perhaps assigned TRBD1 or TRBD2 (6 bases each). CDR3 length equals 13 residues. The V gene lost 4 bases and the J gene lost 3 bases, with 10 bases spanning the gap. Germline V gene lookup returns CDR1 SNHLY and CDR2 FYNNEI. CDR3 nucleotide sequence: TGTGCCAGCAGTGCGGGGGACAACTACGAGCAGTACTTC. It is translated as CASSAGDNYEQYF.

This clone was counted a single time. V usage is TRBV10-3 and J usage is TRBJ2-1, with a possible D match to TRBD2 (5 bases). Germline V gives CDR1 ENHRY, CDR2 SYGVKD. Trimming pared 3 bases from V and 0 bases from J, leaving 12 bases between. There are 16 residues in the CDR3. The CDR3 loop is CAISDPGLSSYNEQFF. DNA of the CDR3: TGTGCCATCAGTGACCCCGGACTGAGCTCCTACAATGAGCAGTTCTTC.

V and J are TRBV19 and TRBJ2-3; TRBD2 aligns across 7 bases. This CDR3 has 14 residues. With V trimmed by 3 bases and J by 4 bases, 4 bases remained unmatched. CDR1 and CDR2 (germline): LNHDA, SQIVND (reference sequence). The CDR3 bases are TGTGCCAGTAGTATCTCGGGAGGAGCAGATACGCAGTATTTT. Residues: CASSISGGADTQYF.

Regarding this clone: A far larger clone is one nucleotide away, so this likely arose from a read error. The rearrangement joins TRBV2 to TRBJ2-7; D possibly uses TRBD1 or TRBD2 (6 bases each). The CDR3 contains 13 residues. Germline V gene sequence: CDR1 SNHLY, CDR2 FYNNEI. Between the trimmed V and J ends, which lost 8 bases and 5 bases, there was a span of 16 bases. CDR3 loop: CASSGAGMNEQYF. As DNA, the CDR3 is TGTGCCAGCTCGGGGGCAGGGATGAACGAGCAGTACTTC. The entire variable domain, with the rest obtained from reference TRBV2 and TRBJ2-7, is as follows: EPEVTQTPSHQVTQMGQEVILRCVPISNHLYFYWYRQILGQKVEFLVSFYNNEISEKSEIFDDQFSVERPDGSNFTLKIRSTKLEDSAMYFCASSGAGMNEQYFGPGTRLTVT.

In nucleotides, the CDR3 is TGCGCCAGCAGCTTCAGGGGGCGCGGGGAGACCCAGTACTTC. Protein: CASSFRGRGETQYF. This rearrangement joins TRBV5-1 to TRBJ2-5; 8 bases fit TRBD1. J gave up 5 bases and V 2 bases, and 5 bases lay outside the gene matches. This CDR3 contains 14 residues. CDR1 is SGHRS, CDR2 YFSETQ, per germline.

The CDR3 DNA sequence: TGTGCCAGCAGCCCGCGGCAGGGATCCTACGAGCAGTACTTC. Its translation: CASSPRQGSYEQYF. The J gene is TRBJ2-7, the V gene TRBV6-6; maybe TRBD1 (5 bases). CDR1 is MNHNY and CDR2 is SVGAGI in the germline V gene (reference sequence). The CDR3 extends over 14 amino acids. Trimming took 6 bases from V and 1 from J, leaving 13 bases between them.

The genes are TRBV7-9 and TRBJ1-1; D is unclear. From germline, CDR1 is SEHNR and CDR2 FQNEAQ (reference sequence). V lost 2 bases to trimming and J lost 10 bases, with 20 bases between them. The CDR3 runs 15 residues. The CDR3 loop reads CASSLNPPGKDAAFF. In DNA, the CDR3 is TGTGCCAGCAGCTTAAACCCCCCCGGGAAGGATGCAGCTTTCTTT.

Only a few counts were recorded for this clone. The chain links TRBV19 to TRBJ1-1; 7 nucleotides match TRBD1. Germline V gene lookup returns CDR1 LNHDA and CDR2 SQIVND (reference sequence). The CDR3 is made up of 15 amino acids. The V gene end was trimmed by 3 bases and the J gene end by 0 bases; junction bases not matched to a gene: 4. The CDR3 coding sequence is TGTGCCAGTAGTATCCGGACAGGAGTGAACACTGAAGCTTTCTTT. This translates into CASSIRTGVNTEAFF.

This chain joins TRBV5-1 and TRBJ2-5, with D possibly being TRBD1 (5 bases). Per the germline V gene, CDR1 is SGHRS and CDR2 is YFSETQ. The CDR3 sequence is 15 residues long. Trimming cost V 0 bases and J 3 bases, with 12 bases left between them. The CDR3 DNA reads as TGCGCCAGCAGCTTGGGACAGATAGGGGAAGAGACCCAGTACTTC. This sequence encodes CASSLGQIGEETQYF. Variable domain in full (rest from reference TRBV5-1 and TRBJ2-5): KAGVTQTPRYLIKTRGQQVTLSCSPISGHRSVSWYQQTPGQGLQFLFEYFSETQRNKGNFPGRFSGRQFSNSRSEMNVSTLELGDSALYLCASSLGQIGEETQYFGPGTRLLVL.